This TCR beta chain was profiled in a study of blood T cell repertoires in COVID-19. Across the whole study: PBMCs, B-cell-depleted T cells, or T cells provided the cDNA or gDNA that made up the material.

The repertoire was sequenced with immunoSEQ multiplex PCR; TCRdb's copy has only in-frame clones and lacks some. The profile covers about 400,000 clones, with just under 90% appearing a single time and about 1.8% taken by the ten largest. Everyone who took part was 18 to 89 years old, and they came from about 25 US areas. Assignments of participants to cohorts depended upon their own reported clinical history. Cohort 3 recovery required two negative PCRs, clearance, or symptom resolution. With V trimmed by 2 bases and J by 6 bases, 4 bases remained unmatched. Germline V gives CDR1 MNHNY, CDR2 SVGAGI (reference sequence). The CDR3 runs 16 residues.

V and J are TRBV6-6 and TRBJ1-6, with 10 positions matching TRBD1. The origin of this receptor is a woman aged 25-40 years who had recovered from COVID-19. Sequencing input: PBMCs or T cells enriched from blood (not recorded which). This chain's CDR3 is CASSYGDRGSNSPLHF. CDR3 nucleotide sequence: TGTGCCAGCAGTTACGGGGACAGGGGAAGTAATTCACCCCTCCACTTT.